Below are 26 T cell receptor beta chains sequenced from a single sample in a study of blood T cell repertoires in COVID-19 (TCRdb year 2020). Library creation used the immunoSEQ multiplex PCR assay. Drawn from immuneACCESS, this table holds only the in-frame rearrangements with V and J called that TCRdb kept. Clones are partly lost; checked studies trace under half to an unresolved V gene and leave the rest unexplained. The sample table shows approximately 84,000 clones, and under 90% are seen once. The top ten clones comprise roughly 1.5% of the sample. Sequenced: peripheral blood. All receptors derive from a human donor with active COVID-19. The donor label of this sample is uncertain.

This clone has a handful of counts. The V and J genes are TRBV27 and TRBJ2-7; D remains ambiguous. Germline loops: CDR1 MNHEY, CDR2 SMNVEV (reference sequence). V dropped 1 base and J dropped 2 bases, with 9 bases sitting between them. This CDR3 contains 14 residues. CDR3 amino acids: CASSLYGSPYEQYF. For the CDR3, the DNA is TGTGCCAGCAGTTTATACGGGTCCCCCTACGAGCAGTACTTC.

The rearrangement joins TRBV4-3 to TRBJ2-3; 8 bases are shared with TRBD2. Trimming cost V 4 bases and J 3 bases; bases outside gene matches: 9. The CDR3 length is 16 residues. CDR1 and CDR2 from the germline V gene are LGHNA and YSLEER. CDR3 amino acids: CASSPSGGSFTDTQYF. The CDR3 DNA is TGCGCCAGCAGCCCAAGCGGGGGATCCTTTACAGATACGCAGTATTTT.

J is TRBJ1-3 and V is TRBV7-4; D call uncertain. The CDR3 has 13 amino acids. Trimming removed 1 base from V and 8 bases from J, with 9 bases in between. From germline, CDR1 is SGHVT and CDR2 SQSDAQ. CDR3 region: CASSLVGIDTIYF. In DNA, the CDR3 is TGTGCCAGCAGCTTAGTCGGGATCGACACCATATATTTT.

The V gene is TRBV7-2, the J gene TRBJ2-6, with 7 positions matching TRBD2. Unmatched junction bases numbered 3, after V lost 0 bases and J lost 1 base. Germline lookup yields CDR1 SGHTA and CDR2 FQGNSA. CDR3 length: 17 residues. Written as DNA, the CDR3 is TGTGCCAGCAGCTTAGCTCTGGGGGGGTCTGGGGCCAACGTCCTGACTTTC. Its protein is CASSLALGGSGANVLTF.

This CDR3 reads CAWTITGYTEAFF. The CDR3 DNA follows: TGTGCCTGGACAATAACAGGATACACTGAAGCTTTCTTT. This chain uses TRBV30 with TRBJ1-1; the D gene is possibly TRBD1 (5 bases). The CDR3 runs 13 residues. V gave up 4 bases and J gave up 3 bases, with 12 bases separating them. Germline V gene lookup returns CDR1 GTSNPN and CDR2 SVGIG (reference sequence).

This rearrangement joins TRBV19 to TRBJ1-2; TRBD1 agrees at 10 bases. CDR3 length: 15 residues. The V segment lost 5 bases and the J segment 5 bases; nucleotides outside the gene matches: 8. The V gene's germline CDR1 is LNHDA and CDR2 SQIVND (reference sequence). CDR3 protein: CASSAGTGEGYGYTF. The DNA for the CDR3 is TGTGCCAGTAGTGCCGGGACAGGGGAAGGGTATGGCTACACCTTC.

This clone appeared a few times. This sequence joins TRBV12-3 or TRBV12-4 and TRBJ2-5; 7 positions match TRBD2. V gave up 7 bases and J gave up 5 bases; unmatched junction bases: 4. The CDR3 has 12 amino acids. This CDR3 reads CASNPGGETQYF. The CDR3 region has the DNA TGTGCCAGCAACCCCGGGGGGGAGACCCAGTACTTC.

CDR3 DNA: TGCGCCAGCAGCCAAGTTCAGGGGGCTGGAAACACCATATATTTT. This encodes CASSQVQGAGNTIYF. V gene TRBV4-1 combines with J gene TRBJ1-3; 7 nucleotides match TRBD1. The J segment lost 2 bases and the V segment lost 1 base, leaving 2 bases of the junction unmatched. The CDR3 sequence is 15 residues long. Per the germline V gene, CDR1 is MGHRA and CDR2 is YSYEKL.

The chain is built from TRBV7-2 and TRBJ2-7, with D perhaps TRBD1 (6 bases). Looked up from germline, CDR1 is SGHTA and CDR2 is FQGNSA. The CDR3 covers 12 residues. Trimming pared 5 bases from V and 4 bases from J, leaving 9 bases between. The CDR3 here is CASSVDSYEQYF. CDR3 bases: TGTGCCAGCAGCGTGGACAGTTACGAGCAGTACTTC.

The chain carries TRBV28 and TRBJ1-5; maybe TRBD1 (5 bases). This CDR3 is built from 12 residues. In germline, CDR1 is MDHEN, CDR2 SYDVKM. Deletions cut 6 bases from V and 2 bases from J, with 5 bases between. CDR3 protein: CASRQGNQPQHF. CDR3 bases: TGTGCCAGCAGACAGGGCAATCAGCCCCAGCATTTT. The full variable domain, its missing parts supplied by reference TRBV28 and TRBJ1-5, is DVKVTQSSRYLVKRTGEKVFLECVQDMDHENMFWYRQDPGLGLRLIYFSYDVKMKEKGDIPEGYSVSREKKERFSLILESASTNQTSMYLCASRQGNQPQHFGDGTRLSIL.

The chain is built from TRBV6-5 and TRBJ1-1, with D maybe TRBD1 (6 bases). The V end was cut by 9 bases, the J end by 1 base, with 15 bases between. Per germline, CDR1 MNHEY and CDR2 SVGAGI. The CDR3 covers 14 residues. The CDR3 DNA sequence: TGTGCCAGTAGCAGGACAGTCTCGAACACTGAAGCTTTCTTT. As protein: CASSRTVSNTEAFF.

The chain is built from TRBV9 and TRBJ2-1, with D tentatively TRBD2 (6 bases). Trimming left V 2 bases short and J 0 bases short, with 9 bases between. The germline V gene encodes CDR1 SGDLS and CDR2 YYNGEE. The CDR3 has 15 residues. In DNA, the CDR3 is TGTGCCAGCAGCGTCGGACTATCCTCCTACAATGAGCAGTTCTTC. The encoded protein is CASSVGLSSYNEQFF. The variable domain in full, completed from reference TRBV9 and TRBJ2-1, reads DSGVTQTPKHLITATGQRVTLRCSPRSGDLSVYWYQQSLDQGLQFLIQYYNGEERAKGNILERFSAQQFPDLHSELNLSSLELGDSALYFCASSVGLSSYNEQFFGPGTRLTVL.

This sequence joins TRBV5-1 and TRBJ2-7, with D tentatively TRBD1 (5 bases). The CDR3 is made up of 15 amino acids. Trimming shortened V by 0 bases and J by 0 bases, and 10 bases separated the two germline ends. Germline V gives CDR1 SGHRS, CDR2 YFSETQ. The CDR3, as DNA: TGCGCCAGCAGCTTGGGGCACAGGAGCTCCTACGAGCAGTACTTC. Its protein product is CASSLGHRSSYEQYF.

The chain couples TRBV5-6 to TRBJ1-2, with D maybe TRBD1 (6 bases). CDR1 is SGHDT, CDR2 YYEEEE, per germline. The CDR3 spans 15 residues. The V end lost 5 bases, the J end lost 5 bases, and 19 bases lay between the germline ends. CDR3 DNA: TGTGCCAGCAGGGGCAGGGGCTCGCTGCTTTATGGCTACACCTTC. It encodes CASRGRGSLLYGYTF.

The CDR3 spells CASSQGQPTTGELFF. The CDR3 nucleotides are TGTGCCAGCAGCCAAGGACAGCCCACCACCGGGGAGCTGTTTTTT. This rearrangement joins TRBV3-1 (or the pseudogene TRBV3-2) to TRBJ2-2, with a possible D match to TRBD1 (5 bases). Looked up from germline, CDR1 is LGHDT and CDR2 is YNNKEL (reference sequence). With 1 base removed from V and 4 bases from J, the gap between germline ends came to 10 bases. This CDR3 comprises 15 residues.

The V call is TRBV28, the J call TRBJ2-1; 9 positions agree with TRBD1. Germline values: CDR1 MDHEN, CDR2 SYDVKM. The V and J ends lost 0 bases and 1 base, in that order; junction bases with no gene match: 1. The CDR3 runs to 16 residues. The CDR3: CASSLWDRGSYNEQFF. In DNA, the CDR3 is TGTGCCAGCAGTTTATGGGACAGGGGTTCCTACAATGAGCAGTTCTTC.

In its sample, this clone was seen a few times. The gene calls are TRBV27 and TRBJ2-7; 8 nucleotides line up with TRBD1. This CDR3 spans 14 amino acids. Per the germline V gene, CDR1 is MNHEY and CDR2 is SMNVEV (reference sequence). Losses at the gene ends were 3 bases for V and 3 bases for J; bases not matched to a gene: 4. CDR3 in DNA: TGTGCCAGCAGTTTTTCAGGGGGCTTCTACGAGCAGTACTTC. This translates into CASSFSGGFYEQYF.

This clone was detected once. CDR3 coding DNA: TGTGCCAGCAGCTTAATCACGGGACAGGGGGCCACCGGGGAGCTGTTTTTT. Translated, it gives CASSLITGQGATGELFF. The chain joins TRBV7-2 to TRBJ2-2; TRBD1 aligns across 12 bases. The length of the CDR3 is 17 residues. Losses at the gene ends were 2 bases for V and 4 bases for J; bases not matched to a gene: 5. From germline, CDR1 is SGHTA and CDR2 FQGNSA. The whole variable domain, filled in from reference TRBV7-2 and TRBJ2-2, reads GAGVSQSPSNKVTEKGKDVELRCDPISGHTALYWYRQSLGQGLEFLIYFQGNSAPDKSGLPSDRFSAERTGGSVSTLTIQRTQQEDSAVYLCASSLITGQGATGELFFGEGSRLTVL.

The rearrangement joins TRBV6-6 to TRBJ1-2; D is undetermined. Germline assignment: CDR1 MNHNY and CDR2 SVGAGI (reference sequence). The CDR3 covers 13 residues. Deletions cut 2 bases from V and 8 bases from J, with 12 bases between. The CDR3 reads CASSYQELRGYTF. CDR3 nucleotide sequence: TGTGCCAGCAGTTACCAAGAGTTACGGGGCTACACCTTC.

The chain recombines TRBV27 with TRBJ1-1, with D maybe TRBD1 (6 bases). Trimming removed 5 bases from V and 4 bases from J, with 17 bases in between. This CDR3 region has 15 residues. Germline V gene sequence: CDR1 MNHEY, CDR2 SMNVEV (reference sequence). As DNA, the CDR3 is TGTGCCAGCAGTGGCCTTGAGGGAGGGGGCACTGAAGCTTTCTTT. Its protein is CASSGLEGGGTEAFF.

This clone came up once. The V call is TRBV5-8, the J call TRBJ2-5; D remains unclear. This CDR3 contains 11 residues. The V and J ends lost 4 bases and 11 bases respectively, with 12 bases between them. Germline V CDR1 and CDR2: SGHTS, YDEGEE. The CDR3 bases are TGTGCCAGCAGCCTACCCGTTTCACAGTACTTC. Translation: CASSLPVSQYF.

The chain joins TRBV6-5 to TRBJ1-2; possible D gene TRBD1, 6 bases. This CDR3 contains 15 residues. Germline V gene sequence: CDR1 MNHEY, CDR2 SVGAGI. V dropped 7 bases and J dropped 3 bases, with 18 bases sitting between them. The CDR3 sequence is CASTERWGGHYGYTF. In nucleotides, the CDR3 is TGTGCCAGCACCGAAAGATGGGGGGGGCACTATGGCTACACCTTC.

The chain uses TRBV30 and TRBJ2-7; TRBD2 aligns across 8 bases. Germline V gene data show CDR1 as GTSNPN and CDR2 as SVGIG (reference sequence). V dropped 4 bases and J dropped 4; count of bases not matched to a gene: 6. CDR3 length equals 13 residues. The CDR3 DNA reads as TGTGCCTGGACTGCGGGGGGTTGGTACGAGCAGTACTTC. This gives the protein CAWTAGGWYEQYF.

The chain joins TRBV15 to TRBJ2-7, with TRBD2 matching 10 bases. The CDR3 runs 17 residues. Per the germline V gene, CDR1 is LNHNV and CDR2 is YYDKDF (reference sequence). Trimming removed 0 bases from V and 0 bases from J; junction bases left unmatched: 5. The CDR3 here is CATSRDRVAGGSYEQYF. CDR3 DNA: TGTGCCACCAGCAGAGATCGGGTAGCGGGGGGCTCCTACGAGCAGTACTTC.

This chain uses TRBV9 with TRBJ2-5; possible D gene TRBD2, 6 bases. Between the trimmed V and J ends, which lost 0 bases and 7 bases, there was a span of 10 bases. The CDR3 consists of 13 residues. In germline, CDR1 is SGDLS, CDR2 YYNGEE. The DNA for the CDR3 is TGTGCCAGCAGCGTAGCGACGCGGGGGACCCAGTACTTC. Translating gives CASSVATRGTQYF.

The rearrangement joins TRBV6-5 to TRBJ2-5; 8 bases match TRBD1. Germline CDR1 reads MNHEY; CDR2 reads SVGAGI. There are 16 residues in the CDR3. V lost 4 bases and J lost 5; bases outside the gene matches: 12. CDR3 sequence (DNA): TGTGCCAGCAGTTTCGGGCGCGGACAGGGCGTGGAGACCCAGTACTTC. Translating gives CASSFGRGQGVETQYF.